One and the same sample provided the 13 T cell receptor beta chains below, sequenced in a study of identifying expanded T cells in peripheral blood. Clones were sequenced by immunoSEQ multiplex PCR, and TCRdb holds only the in-frame ones, with some missing. The table lists over 100,000 clones, more than 70% of them singletons. Sequenced sample: blood. The receptors were gathered from a person between 18 and 70 years old in good health.

The chain links TRBV7-9 to TRBJ2-7; D ambiguous. In germline, CDR1 is SEHNR, CDR2 FQNEAQ (reference sequence). CDR3 length: 13 amino acids. With 5 bases removed from V and 4 bases from J, the gap between germline ends came to 12 bases. The DNA of the CDR3 is TGTGCCAGCAGCCGACGACCCGATTACGAGCAGTACTTC. It encodes CASSRRPDYEQYF.

This clone was seen a few times. V and J are TRBV25-1 and TRBJ2-3; D might be TRBD1 or TRBD2, each matching 8 bases. Between the trimmed V and J ends, which lost 3 bases and 3 bases, there was a span of 19 bases. The CDR3 length is 17 residues. Germline CDR1 reads MGHDK; CDR2 reads SYGVNS. The CDR3 DNA reads as TGTGCCAGCAGTGATACGGGAGGGGACAGGCCGACAGATACGCAGTATTTT. Amino acids: CASSDTGGDRPTDTQYF.

The chain links TRBV10-3 to TRBJ2-7, with a weak D call TRBD1 (6 bases). The CDR3 extends over 16 amino acids. V shed 3 bases and J shed 2 bases, with 17 bases lying between them. Germline lookup yields CDR1 ENHRY and CDR2 SYGVKD. The CDR3 DNA sequence: TGTGCCATCAGTGACAACATGGGACAAACTACCTACGAGCAGTACTTC. This sequence encodes CAISDNMGQTTYEQYF.

V usage is TRBV7-3 and J usage is TRBJ2-7; 11 positions match TRBD1. V was clipped by 5 bases and J by 5 bases; unmatched bases: 8. The CDR3 is 15 residues long. Germline V gene sequence: CDR1 SGHTA, CDR2 FQGTGA. CDR3 protein: CASSTSGQGAHEQYF. CDR3 DNA sequence: TGTGCCAGCAGCACATCCGGACAGGGGGCACACGAGCAGTACTTC.

The genes are TRBV10-1 and TRBJ2-3, with TRBD2 matching over 8 bases. Trimming cost V 6 bases and J 6 bases; bases outside gene matches: 8. CDR1 WNHNN and CDR2 SYGVQD come from the germline V gene (reference sequence). This CDR3 contains 14 residues. CDR3 bases: TGCGCCAGCAGCTGGAGCGGGAGCCCCGATACGCAGTATTTT. The encoded protein is CASSWSGSPDTQYF.

DNA of the CDR3: TGTGCCACCAGCAGAGTCCAGAATTCCTGGTCAGATACGCAGTATTTT. It encodes CATSRVQNSWSDTQYF. This chain uses TRBV15 with TRBJ2-3; no definite D call. Germline values: CDR1 LNHNV, CDR2 YYDKDF (reference sequence). CDR3 size: 16 residues. The V and J ends lost 1 base and 4 bases respectively, with 15 bases between them. The whole variable domain, remainder taken from reference TRBV15 and TRBJ2-3, is DAMVIQNPRYQVTQFGKPVTLSCSQTLNHNVMYWYQQKSSQAPKLLFHYYDKDFNNEADTPDNFQSRRPNTSFCFLDIRSPGLGDTAMYLCATSRVQNSWSDTQYFGPGTRLTVL.

The CDR3 coding sequence is TGTGCCAGCAGTTTTGAGGACGGTGGCTACGAGCAGTACTTC. It specifies CASSFEDGGYEQYF. The chain carries TRBV27 and TRBJ2-7, with D hard to call. CDR1 is MNHEY, CDR2 SMNVEV, per germline (reference sequence). Trimming cost V 3 bases and J 3 bases, with 12 bases left between them. CDR3 size: 14 residues.

This clone has just one count. This chain uses TRBV18 with TRBJ1-1; D gene ambiguous. Between the trimmed V and J ends, which lost 3 bases and 5 bases, there was a span of 16 bases. Germline V lookup: CDR1 KGHSH, CDR2 LQKENI. The CDR3 has 15 residues. The DNA of the CDR3 is TGTGCCAGCTCACCGAGAGGGCGGAATAGGACTGAAGCTTTCTTT. It is translated as CASSPRGRNRTEAFF. Together with reference TRBV18 and TRBJ1-1, the CDR3 gives the full variable domain: NAGVMQNPRHLVRRRGQEARLRCSPMKGHSHVYWYRQLPEEGLKFMVYLQKENIIDESGMPKERFSAEFPKEGPSILRIQQVVRGDSAAYFCASSPRGRNRTEAFFGQGTRLTVV.

The chain recombines TRBV18 with TRBJ1-3; D uncertain. Trimming took 0 bases from V and 4 from J, leaving 7 bases between them. Germline lookup yields CDR1 KGHSH and CDR2 LQKENI. CDR3 length: 14 amino acids. CDR3 bases: TGTGCCAGCTCACCACCGGCAGAGGGAAACACCATATATTTT. Its translation: CASSPPAEGNTIYF.

This clone has a single count. CDR3 protein: CASSAGGGPRDEQFF. The CDR3 DNA reads TGTGCCAGCAGCGCAGGGGGCGGGCCCAGGGATGAGCAGTTCTTC. The chain employs TRBV7-9 and TRBJ2-1, with 8 bases matching TRBD1. Germline assignment: CDR1 SEHNR and CDR2 FQNEAQ (reference sequence). Trimming at V came to 5 bases and at J to 8 bases, leaving 11 bases not matched to a gene. This CDR3 contains 15 residues.

V is TRBV27 and J is TRBJ2-7; TRBD2 matches 11 bases. The germline gives CDR1 MNHEY, CDR2 SMNVEV (reference sequence). The CDR3 length is 15 residues. J lost 4 bases, V lost 3 bases, and 5 bases had no gene match. This CDR3 is CASSLLAGGTYEQYF. The CDR3 DNA follows: TGTGCCAGCAGTTTGCTAGCGGGGGGCACTTACGAGCAGTACTTC.

CDR3 sequence reads: CAWSQGHSETQYF. Written as DNA, the CDR3 is TGTGCCTGGAGTCAGGGTCATTCTGAGACCCAGTACTTC. The rearrangement joins TRBV30 to TRBJ2-5, with a tentative D call TRBD1 (5 bases). The germline V gene encodes CDR1 GTSNPN and CDR2 SVGIG (reference sequence). V was trimmed by 2 bases and J by 5 bases, leaving 12 bases between them. This CDR3 has 13 amino acids. Complete variable domain (other parts from reference TRBV30 and TRBJ2-5): SQTIHQWPATLVQPVGSPLSLECTVEGTSNPNLYWYRQAAGRGLQLLFYSVGIGQISSEVPQNLSASRPQDRQFILSSKKLLLSDSGFYLCAWSQGHSETQYFGPGTRLLVL.

The chain carries TRBV28 and TRBJ1-5; D unresolved. The CDR3 loop spans 15 amino acids. V was clipped by 1 base and J by 3 bases, with 10 bases between them. The V gene's germline CDR1 is MDHEN and CDR2 SYDVKM. The CDR3 region is CASSLSGRDNQPQHF. The CDR3 DNA reads as TGTGCCAGCAGTTTATCAGGACGGGACAATCAGCCCCAGCATTTT.